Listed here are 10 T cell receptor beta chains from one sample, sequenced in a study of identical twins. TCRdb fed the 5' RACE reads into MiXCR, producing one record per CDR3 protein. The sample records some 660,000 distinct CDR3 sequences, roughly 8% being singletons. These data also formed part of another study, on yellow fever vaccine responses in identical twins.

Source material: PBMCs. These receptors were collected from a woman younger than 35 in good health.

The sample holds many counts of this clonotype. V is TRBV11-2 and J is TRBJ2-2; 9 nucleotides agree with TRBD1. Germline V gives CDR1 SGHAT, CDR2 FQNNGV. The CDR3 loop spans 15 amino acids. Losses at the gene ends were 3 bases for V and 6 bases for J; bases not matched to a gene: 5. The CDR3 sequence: CASSLGQGISGELFF. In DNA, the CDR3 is TGTGCCAGCAGCTTGGGACAGGGTATATCCGGGGAGCTGTTTTTT.

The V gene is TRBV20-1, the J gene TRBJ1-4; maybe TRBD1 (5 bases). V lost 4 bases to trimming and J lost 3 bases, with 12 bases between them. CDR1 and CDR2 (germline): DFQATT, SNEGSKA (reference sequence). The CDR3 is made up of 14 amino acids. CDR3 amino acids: CSATVDTANEKLFF. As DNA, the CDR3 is TGCAGTGCTACCGTGGACACAGCTAATGAAAAACTGTTTTTT.

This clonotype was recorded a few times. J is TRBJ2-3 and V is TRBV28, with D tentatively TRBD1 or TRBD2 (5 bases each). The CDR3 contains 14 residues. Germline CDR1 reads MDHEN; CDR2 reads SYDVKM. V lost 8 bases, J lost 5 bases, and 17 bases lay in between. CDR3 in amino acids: CASSGTAGIDTQYF. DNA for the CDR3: TGTGCCAGCTCCGGGACCGCCGGGATAGATACGCAGTATTTT.

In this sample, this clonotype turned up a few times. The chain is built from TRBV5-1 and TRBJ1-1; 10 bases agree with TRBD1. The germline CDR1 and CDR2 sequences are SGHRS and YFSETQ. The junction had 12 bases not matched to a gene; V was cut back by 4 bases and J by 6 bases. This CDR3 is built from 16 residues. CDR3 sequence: CASSLGWDRGSPEAFF. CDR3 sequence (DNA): TGCGCCAGCAGCCTCGGTTGGGACAGGGGATCTCCTGAAGCTTTCTTT.

CDR3 sequence reads: CASSSPGGPTDTQYF. CDR3 sequence (DNA): TGCGCCAGCAGCTCCCCGGGGGGGCCAACAGATACGCAGTATTTT. The chain combines TRBV5-1 with TRBJ2-3, with TRBD2 matching over 8 bases. The CDR3 loop spans 15 amino acids. V shed 3 bases, J shed 3 bases, and the junction held 6 bases outside the gene matches. From germline, CDR1 is SGHRS and CDR2 YFSETQ.

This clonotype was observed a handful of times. The DNA for the CDR3 is TGTGCCAGCAGTACCCGGGGAGACAGGCTCGGTGTAGGGGAGCTGTTTTTT. Encoded protein: CASSTRGDRLGVGELFF. This chain links TRBV27 with TRBJ2-2, with TRBD1 as a possible D gene (6 bases). Germline values: CDR1 MNHEY, CDR2 SMNVEV (reference sequence). The CDR3 consists of 17 residues. Trimming took off 5 bases at V and 8 bases at J, with 24 bases between the two ends.

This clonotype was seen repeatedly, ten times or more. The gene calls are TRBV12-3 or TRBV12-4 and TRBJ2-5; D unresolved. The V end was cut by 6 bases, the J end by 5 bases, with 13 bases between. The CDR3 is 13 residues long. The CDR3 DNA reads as TGTGCCAGCAGCCGTAGTGGGGTCGAGACCCAGTACTTC. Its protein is CASSRSGVETQYF.

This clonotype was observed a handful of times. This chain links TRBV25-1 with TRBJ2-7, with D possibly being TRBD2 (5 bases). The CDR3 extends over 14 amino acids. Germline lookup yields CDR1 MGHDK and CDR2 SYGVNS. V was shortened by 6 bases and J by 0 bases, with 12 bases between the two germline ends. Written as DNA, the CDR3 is TGTGCCAGCAGCCAGTCTGACTACTCCTACGAGCAGTACTTC. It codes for CASSQSDYSYEQYF.

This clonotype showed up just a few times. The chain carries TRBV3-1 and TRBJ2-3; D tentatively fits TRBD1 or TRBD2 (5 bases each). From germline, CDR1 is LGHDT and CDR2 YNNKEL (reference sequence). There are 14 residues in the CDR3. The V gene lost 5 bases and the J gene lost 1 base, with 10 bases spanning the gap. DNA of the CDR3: TGTGCCAGCAGCTTCCGGGACGGCACAGATACGCAGTATTTT. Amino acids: CASSFRDGTDTQYF.

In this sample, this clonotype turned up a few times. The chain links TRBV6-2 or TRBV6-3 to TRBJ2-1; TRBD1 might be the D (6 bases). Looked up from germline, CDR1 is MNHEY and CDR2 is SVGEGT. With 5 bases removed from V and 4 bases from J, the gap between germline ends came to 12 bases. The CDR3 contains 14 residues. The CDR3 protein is CASSSQGMYNEQFF. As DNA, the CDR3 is TGTGCCAGCAGTAGCCAGGGGATGTACAATGAGCAGTTCTTC.